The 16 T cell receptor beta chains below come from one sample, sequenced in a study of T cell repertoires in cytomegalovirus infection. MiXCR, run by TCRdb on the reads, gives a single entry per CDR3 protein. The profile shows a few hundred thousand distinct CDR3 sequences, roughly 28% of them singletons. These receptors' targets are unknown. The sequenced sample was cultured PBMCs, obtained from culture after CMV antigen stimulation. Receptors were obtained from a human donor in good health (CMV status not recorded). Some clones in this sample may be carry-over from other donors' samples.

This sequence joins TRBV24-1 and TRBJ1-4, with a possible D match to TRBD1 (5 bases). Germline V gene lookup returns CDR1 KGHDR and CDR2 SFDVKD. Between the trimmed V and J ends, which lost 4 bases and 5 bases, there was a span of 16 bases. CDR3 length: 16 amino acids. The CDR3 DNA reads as TGTGCCACCAGTGACACGTCCGGGACGGGAAATGAAAAACTGTTTTTT. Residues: CATSDTSGTGNEKLFF.

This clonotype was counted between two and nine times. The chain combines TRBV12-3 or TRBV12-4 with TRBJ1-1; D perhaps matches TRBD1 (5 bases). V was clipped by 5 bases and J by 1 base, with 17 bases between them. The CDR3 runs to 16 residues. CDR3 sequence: CASSVLLGVKNTEAFF. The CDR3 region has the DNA TGTGCCAGCAGTGTACTTCTAGGGGTTAAGAACACTGAAGCTTTCTTT.

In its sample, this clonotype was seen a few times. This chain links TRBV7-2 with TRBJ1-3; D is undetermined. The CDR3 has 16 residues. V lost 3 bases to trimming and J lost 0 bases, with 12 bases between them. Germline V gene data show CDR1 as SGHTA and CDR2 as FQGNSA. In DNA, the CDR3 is TGTGCCAGCAGCTTGGTGAATCTCTACTCTGGAAACACCATATATTTT. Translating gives CASSLVNLYSGNTIYF.

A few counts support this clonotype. CDR3 DNA sequence: TGTGCCAGCAGCCAGGGACAGGGGGCTGAGGAGACCCAGTACTTC. This encodes CASSQGQGAEETQYF. The rearrangement uses TRBV7-9 and TRBJ2-5, with 12 nucleotides matching TRBD1. CDR1 and CDR2 from the germline V gene are SEHNR and FQNEAQ (reference sequence). The CDR3 length is 15 residues. The V segment lost 5 bases and the J segment 5 bases; nucleotides outside the gene matches: 6.

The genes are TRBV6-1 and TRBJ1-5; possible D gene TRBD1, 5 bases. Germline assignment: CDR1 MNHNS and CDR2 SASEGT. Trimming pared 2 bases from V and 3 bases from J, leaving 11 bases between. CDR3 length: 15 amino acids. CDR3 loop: CASSEYGGTNQPQHF. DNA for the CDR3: TGTGCCAGCAGTGAATACGGGGGGACCAATCAGCCCCAGCATTTT.

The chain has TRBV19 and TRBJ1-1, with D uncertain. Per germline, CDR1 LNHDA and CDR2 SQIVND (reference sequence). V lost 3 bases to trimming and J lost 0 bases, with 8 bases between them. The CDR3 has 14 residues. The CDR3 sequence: CASSMEALNTEAFF. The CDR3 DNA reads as TGTGCCAGTAGTATGGAGGCCTTGAACACTGAAGCTTTCTTT.

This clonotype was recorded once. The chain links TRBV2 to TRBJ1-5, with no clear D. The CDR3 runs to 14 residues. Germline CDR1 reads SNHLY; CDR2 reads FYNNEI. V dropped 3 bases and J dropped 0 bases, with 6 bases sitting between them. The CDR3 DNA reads TGTGCCAGCAGTGACCCGGCTAGCAATCAGCCCCAGCATTTT. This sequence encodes CASSDPASNQPQHF.

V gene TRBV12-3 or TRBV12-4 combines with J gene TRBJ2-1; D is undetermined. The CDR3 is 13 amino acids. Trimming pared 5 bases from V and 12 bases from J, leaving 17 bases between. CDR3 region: CASSPRRVRGQFF. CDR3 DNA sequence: TGTGCCAGCAGTCCACGAAGGGTTCGCGGGCAGTTCTTC.

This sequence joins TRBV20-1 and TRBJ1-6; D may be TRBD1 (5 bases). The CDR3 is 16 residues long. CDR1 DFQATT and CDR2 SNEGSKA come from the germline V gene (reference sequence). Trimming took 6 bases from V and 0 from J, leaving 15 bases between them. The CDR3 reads CSAMRDRSSYNSPLHF. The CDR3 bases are TGCAGTGCCATGCGGGACCGGAGCTCCTATAATTCACCCCTCCACTTT.

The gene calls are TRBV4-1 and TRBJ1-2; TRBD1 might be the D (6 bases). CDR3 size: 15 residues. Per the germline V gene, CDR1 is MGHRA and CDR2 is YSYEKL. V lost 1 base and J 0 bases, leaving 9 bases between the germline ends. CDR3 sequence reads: CASSQGQEANYGYTF. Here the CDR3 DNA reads TGCGCCAGCAGCCAAGGACAGGAAGCTAACTATGGCTACACCTTC.

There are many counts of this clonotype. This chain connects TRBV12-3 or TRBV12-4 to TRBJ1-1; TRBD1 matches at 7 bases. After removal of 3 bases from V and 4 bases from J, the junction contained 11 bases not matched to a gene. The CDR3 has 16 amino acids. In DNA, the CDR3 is TGTGCCAGCAGTTTCTGGGACCGGGGACAGTCCACTGAAGCTTTCTTT. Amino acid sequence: CASSFWDRGQSTEAFF.

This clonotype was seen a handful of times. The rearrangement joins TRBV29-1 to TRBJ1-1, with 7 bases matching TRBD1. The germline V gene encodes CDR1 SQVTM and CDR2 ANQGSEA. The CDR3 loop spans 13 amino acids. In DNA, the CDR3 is TGCACCCTTACGGGACAGATGAACACTGAAGCTTTCTTT. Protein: CTLTGQMNTEAFF. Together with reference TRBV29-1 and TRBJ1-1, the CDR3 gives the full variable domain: SAVISQKPSRDICQRGTSLTIQCQVDSQVTMMFWYRQQPGQSLTLIATANQGSEATYESGFVIDKFPISRPNLTFSTLTVSNMSPEDSSIYLCTLTGQMNTEAFFGQGTRLTVV.

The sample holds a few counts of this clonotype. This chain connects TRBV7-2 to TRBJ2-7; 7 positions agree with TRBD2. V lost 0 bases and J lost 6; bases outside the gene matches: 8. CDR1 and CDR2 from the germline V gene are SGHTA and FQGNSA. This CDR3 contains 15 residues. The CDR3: CASSLASGLEGEQYF. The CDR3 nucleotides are TGTGCCAGCAGCTTAGCGTCTGGACTAGAAGGCGAGCAGTACTTC. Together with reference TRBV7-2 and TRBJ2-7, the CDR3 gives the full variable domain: GAGVSQSPSNKVTEKGKDVELRCDPISGHTALYWYRQSLGQGLEFLIYFQGNSAPDKSGLPSDRFSAERTGGSVSTLTIQRTQQEDSAVYLCASSLASGLEGEQYFGPGTRLTVT.

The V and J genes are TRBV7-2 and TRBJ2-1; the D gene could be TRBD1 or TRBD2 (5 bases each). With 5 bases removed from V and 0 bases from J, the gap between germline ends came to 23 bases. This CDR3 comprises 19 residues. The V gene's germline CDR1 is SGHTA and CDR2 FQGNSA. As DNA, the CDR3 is TGTGCCAGCAGCCCCGGGCCTACATTGTGGGGGATCTCCTACAATGAGCAGTTCTTC. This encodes CASSPGPTLWGISYNEQFF. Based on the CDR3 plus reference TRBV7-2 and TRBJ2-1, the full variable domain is GAGVSQSPSNKVTEKGKDVELRCDPISGHTALYWYRQSLGQGLEFLIYFQGNSAPDKSGLPSDRFSAERTGGSVSTLTIQRTQQEDSAVYLCASSPGPTLWGISYNEQFFGPGTRLTVL.

CDR3 nucleotide sequence: TGTGCCAGCAGTTTAAGGGGAAGGGGAAATCAGCCCCAGCATTTT. This sequence encodes CASSLRGRGNQPQHF. This sequence joins TRBV28 and TRBJ1-5, with a weak D call TRBD1 (5 bases). The V gene's germline CDR1 is MDHEN and CDR2 SYDVKM. The CDR3 contains 15 residues. V was pared by 2 bases and J by 4 bases, with 12 bases between.

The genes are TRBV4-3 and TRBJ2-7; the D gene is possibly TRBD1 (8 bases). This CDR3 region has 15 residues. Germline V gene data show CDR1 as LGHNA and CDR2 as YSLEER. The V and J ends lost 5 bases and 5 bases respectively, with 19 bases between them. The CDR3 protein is CASSFRTGTINEQYF. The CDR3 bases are TGCGCCAGCAGCTTTCGGACAGGGACTATTAACGAGCAGTACTTC.